Reported below is one T cell receptor (beta chain). Its antigen is as yet unknown. Profiling relied on immunoSEQ multiplex PCR, and the TCRdb table lists in-frame clones only, not all of them. The data show 34,000 or so clones, with 92% seen just once and roughly 1% held by the top ten. This sample is part of a study of monozygotic twins with cystic fibrosis. Study outcomes and limitations: Shared CDR3 numbers were not associated with age, concordance or severity. Monozygotic CF twins shared more identical nucleotide clonotypes than unrelated patients. V usage most resembled the co-twin in 13 of 16 pairs. Clonality was generally low (median about 0.01), higher in the most severe patients.

CDR1 is SEHNR and CDR2 is FQNEAQ in the germline V gene (reference sequence). The V end was cut by 5 bases, the J end by 1 base, with 10 bases between. There are 14 residues in the CDR3. V is TRBV7-9 and J is TRBJ2-3; the D is unclear. Sequenced material: blood. The source of this sequence is a girl aged 2-15 years with cystic fibrosis. CDR3 DNA sequence: TGTGCCAGCAGCCTTCTACCTGGCACAGATACGCAGTATTTT. Residues: CASSLLPGTDTQYF.